The 9 T cell receptor beta chains below come from one sample, sequenced in a study of identical twins. TCRdb reprocessed the 5' RACE reads via MiXCR and lists one record per CDR3 protein. The sample holds about 340,000 distinct CDR3 sequences; around 9.7% are singletons and the top ten take roughly 8.9%. Sample: naive T cells sorted from blood. The origin of the receptors is a woman aged 45-59 years in good health.

This chain uses TRBV27 with TRBJ2-1; D remains ambiguous. The CDR3 is 14 residues long. The V and J ends lost 5 bases and 3 bases respectively, with 11 bases between them. The germline gives CDR1 MNHEY, CDR2 SMNVEV (reference sequence). The CDR3 nucleotides read TGTGCCAGCAGTCCCCTTGACGGCTACAATGAGCAGTTCTTC. Protein sequence: CASSPLDGYNEQFF.

The chain carries TRBV25-1 and TRBJ2-3; 8 nucleotides line up with TRBD2. Germline CDR1 is MGHDK and CDR2 is SYGVNS. CDR3 length equals 17 residues. With 8 bases clipped from V and 2 bases from J, the junction kept 15 bases outside the gene matches. CDR3 nucleotides: TGTGCCAGCGGGGATACAGTAGCGGGAAGACTCACAGATACGCAGTATTTT. Translating gives CASGDTVAGRLTDTQYF.

This clonotype was seen a handful of times. This sequence joins TRBV14 and TRBJ2-2; D gene uncertain. The CDR3 totals 13 residues. Germline values: CDR1 SGHDN, CDR2 FVKESK. With 0 bases removed from V and 7 bases from J, the gap between germline ends came to 6 bases. The chain's CDR3 is CASSQETVGELFF. Here the CDR3 DNA reads TGTGCCAGCAGCCAAGAAACAGTCGGGGAGCTGTTTTTT.

This clonotype was observed a few times. The chain carries TRBV20-1 and TRBJ1-2; a possible D gene is TRBD1 (5 bases). CDR1 is DFQATT, CDR2 SNEGSKA, per germline (reference sequence). V was clipped by 1 base and J by 2 bases, with 11 bases between them. The CDR3 is 14 residues long. The CDR3: CSARAGRRNYGYTF. The CDR3 DNA is TGCAGTGCTAGAGCGGGGCGGCGGAACTATGGCTACACCTTC.

This clonotype was seen repeatedly, ten times or more. This chain joins TRBV6-5 and TRBJ2-1; 13 nucleotides line up with TRBD2. V trimming: 6 bases; J trimming: 8 bases; junction bases outside the gene matches: 7. CDR3 length: 15 amino acids. Germline V gene lookup returns CDR1 MNHEY and CDR2 SVGAGI. The CDR3 sequence is CASSRTSGSSHEQFF. The CDR3 DNA follows: TGTGCCAGCAGCCGGACTAGCGGGAGTAGTCATGAGCAGTTCTTC.

In this sample, this clonotype turned up many times. This chain links TRBV12-3 or TRBV12-4 with TRBJ2-3; the D is unclear. With 5 bases removed from V and 7 bases from J, the gap between germline ends came to 7 bases. The CDR3 has 11 amino acids. In DNA form, the CDR3 reads TGTGCCAGCAGTCGTGGGAATACGCAGTATTTT. It specifies CASSRGNTQYF.

This clonotype was detected many times. The rearrangement links TRBV7-2 to TRBJ1-4; 11 nucleotides line up with TRBD1. Germline CDR1 is SGHTA and CDR2 is FQGNSA. V dropped 5 bases and J dropped 2; count of bases not matched to a gene: 10. The CDR3 loop spans 18 amino acids. The CDR3 reads CASSVHRDRGTTNEKLFF. The CDR3 coding sequence is TGTGCCAGCAGCGTCCACCGGGACAGGGGGACTACTAATGAAAAACTGTTTTTT.

This clonotype was picked up a small number of times. The V call is TRBV7-2, the J call TRBJ2-3; 7 nucleotides agree with TRBD2. The CDR3 extends over 15 amino acids. CDR1 is SGHTA and CDR2 is FQGNSA in the germline V gene. The V gene end was trimmed by 5 bases and the J gene end by 8 bases; junction bases not matched to a gene: 13. CDR3 bases: TGTGCCAGCAGCCAGCCGGGACTACCGCCGGCTACGCAGTATTTT. Translated, it gives CASSQPGLPPATQYF. The full variable domain, rest sourced from reference TRBV7-2 and TRBJ2-3, is GAGVSQSPSNKVTEKGKDVELRCDPISGHTALYWYRQSLGQGLEFLIYFQGNSAPDKSGLPSDRFSAERTGGSVSTLTIQRTQQEDSAVYLCASSQPGLPPATQYFGPGTRLTVL.

The V call is TRBV5-1, the J call TRBJ2-1, with D possibly matching TRBD2 (7 bases). CDR1 SGHRS and CDR2 YFSETQ come from the germline V gene. The CDR3 contains 15 residues. The V and J ends lost 3 bases and 7 bases respectively, with 17 bases between them. CDR3 nucleotides: TGCGCCAGCAGCTGGGAGGGGGAAATAGTTAATGAGCAGTTCTTC. Translation gives CASSWEGEIVNEQFF.